These 17 T cell receptor beta chains were sequenced from one sample in a study of PD-1 blockade in classical Hodgkin lymphoma. Time point of the sample: cycle 4 day 1 (C4D1), after six to seven weeks of nivolumab. All trial patients relapsed after autologous stem cell transplantation. Magnetic negative selection of thawed PBMCs was the method by which CD4+ T cells were purified. Some clones are missing from TCRdb's copy, which holds only in-frame ones; the method was immunoSEQ multiplex PCR. The sample holds 31,000 or so clones, approximately 79% seen once. Sequencing used CD4+ T cells from blood, obtained before the fourth cycle of nivolumab. Every receptor here comes from a human donor with classical Hodgkin lymphoma.

Only a few counts were recorded for this clone. The gene calls are TRBV10-2 and TRBJ1-6; unclear D gene. Per germline, CDR1 WSHSY and CDR2 SAAADI. The CDR3 is 16 residues long. The germline V and J ends were trimmed by 2 bases and 8 bases, with 16 bases remaining between them. CDR3 bases: TGCGCCAGCAGTGAGGAGGGCGTTTCGGGTGATTCACCCCTCCACTTT. Translation: CASSEEGVSGDSPLHF.

The genes are TRBV18 and TRBJ2-3, with TRBD1 matching 9 bases. Trimming took 1 base from V and 5 from J; bases not matched to a gene: 1. Germline CDR1 reads KGHSH; CDR2 reads LQKENI. CDR3 length: 14 residues. CDR3 sequence reads: CASSPRTGEDTQYF. CDR3 nucleotides: TGTGCCAGCTCACCACGGACAGGGGAAGATACGCAGTATTTT.

CDR3 DNA sequence: TGTGCCAGCAGCTTAGCGCTATCAGACTCTGGAAACACCATATATTTT. Protein product: CASSLALSDSGNTIYF. J is TRBJ1-3 and V is TRBV7-6; D is uncertain. The V and J ends lost 0 bases and 0 bases respectively, with 9 bases between them. Germline-derived CDR1 and CDR2 are SGHVS and FNYEAQ. The CDR3 sequence is 16 residues long. Using reference TRBV7-6 and TRBJ1-3 for the parts outside the CDR3, the full variable domain is GAGVSQSPRYKVTKRGQDVALRCDPISGHVSLYWYRQALGQGPEFLTYFNYEAQQDKSGLPNDRFSAERPEGSISTLTIQRTEQRDSAMYRCASSLALSDSGNTIYFGEGSWLTVV.

V and J are TRBV6-5 and TRBJ1-5; D not resolved. The CDR3 has 15 amino acids. The V and J ends lost 0 bases and 0 bases respectively, with 6 bases between them. Germline loops: CDR1 MNHEY, CDR2 SVGAGI. The CDR3: CASSYSPHSNQPQHF. In nucleotides, the CDR3 is TGTGCCAGCAGTTACTCCCCGCATAGCAATCAGCCCCAGCATTTT.

This chain links TRBV2 with TRBJ1-3; D is perhaps TRBD1 (5 bases). V lost 4 bases and J lost 2, with 12 bases in between. CDR1 is SNHLY, CDR2 FYNNEI, per germline. CDR3 length: 15 amino acids. The CDR3 sequence: CASSGGPTPGNTIYF. The CDR3 DNA follows: TGTGCCAGCAGTGGGGGCCCAACGCCTGGAAACACCATATATTTT.

V usage is TRBV5-6 and J usage is TRBJ1-5, with D maybe TRBD1 (6 bases). Trimming shortened V by 0 bases and J by 1 base, and 8 bases separated the two germline ends. CDR1 SGHDT and CDR2 YYEEEE come from the germline V gene. The CDR3 totals 15 residues. The CDR3 here is CASSLAGVSNQPQHF. The DNA of the CDR3 is TGTGCCAGCAGCTTGGCAGGGGTAAGCAATCAGCCCCAGCATTTT.

This clone appeared a few times. V gene TRBV5-1 combines with J gene TRBJ1-1; D remains unclear. There are 14 residues in the CDR3. V dropped 4 bases and J dropped 4 bases, with 14 bases sitting between them. CDR1 is SGHRS, CDR2 YFSETQ, per germline. In DNA, the CDR3 is TGCGCCAGCAGCGGGATTAGTTGGGGCACTGAAGCTTTCTTT. Translating it yields CASSGISWGTEAFF.

The J gene is TRBJ2-2, the V gene TRBV7-9, with no clear D. Germline lookup yields CDR1 SEHNR and CDR2 FQNEAQ (reference sequence). The CDR3 is 16 amino acids. V was shortened by 4 bases and J by 2 bases, with 14 bases between the two germline ends. CDR3 nucleotides: TGTGCCAGCAGCTCCTCTCCCGCAGCTAACACCGGGGAGCTGTTTTTT. This codes for CASSSSPAANTGELFF.

The rearrangement joins TRBV11-3 to TRBJ2-2; D not resolved. V was pared by 2 bases and J by 6 bases, with 4 bases between. The CDR3 runs to 12 residues. CDR1 is SGHNT, CDR2 YENEEA, per germline. CDR3 loop: CASSLFSGELFF. DNA for the CDR3: TGTGCCAGCAGCTTATTTTCCGGGGAGCTGTTTTTT. Based on the CDR3 plus reference TRBV11-3 and TRBJ2-2, the full variable domain is EAGVVQSPRYKIIEKKQPVAFWCNPISGHNTLYWYLQNLGQGPELLIRYENEEAVDDSQLPKDRFSAERLKGVDSTLKIQPAELGDSAVYLCASSLFSGELFFGEGSRLTVL.

This clone was seen a few times. The chain uses TRBV2 and TRBJ2-7; 7 bases agree with TRBD1. J lost 0 bases, V lost 7 bases, and 6 bases had no gene match. CDR1 SNHLY and CDR2 FYNNEI come from the germline V gene. The CDR3 extends over 14 amino acids. CDR3 protein: CASTMDRFSYEQYF. DNA for the CDR3: TGTGCCAGCACCATGGACAGGTTCTCCTACGAGCAGTACTTC.

V gene TRBV30 combines with J gene TRBJ2-7, with D unclear. This CDR3 is 12 amino acids long. V lost 0 bases and J 4 bases, leaving 7 bases between the germline ends. Germline lookup yields CDR1 GTSNPN and CDR2 SVGIG (reference sequence). Here the CDR3 DNA reads TGTGCCTGGAGTGTCGTGGGGTACGAGCAGTACTTC. It encodes CAWSVVGYEQYF.

The chain combines TRBV5-1 with TRBJ2-7, with D possibly matching TRBD1 (7 bases). The CDR3 has 14 residues. The germline V and J ends were trimmed by 2 bases and 6 bases, with 15 bases remaining between them. Germline assignment: CDR1 SGHRS and CDR2 YFSETQ. The CDR3 sequence is CASSFTGDSGEQYF. CDR3 in DNA: TGCGCCAGCAGCTTCACAGGGGACTCTGGCGAGCAGTACTTC.

The chain joins TRBV5-6 to TRBJ1-1; 9 nucleotides line up with TRBD1. V was clipped by 3 bases and J by 4 bases; unmatched bases: 7. The V gene's germline CDR1 is SGHDT and CDR2 YYEEEE. The CDR3 is 15 residues long. The CDR3 region is CASSSGQGRSTEAFF. Here the CDR3 DNA reads TGTGCCAGCAGCTCTGGACAGGGGCGGTCCACTGAAGCTTTCTTT.

V is TRBV19 and J is TRBJ2-5, with D possibly TRBD1 on 6 matching bases. CDR3 length: 14 residues. Germline V gives CDR1 LNHDA, CDR2 SQIVND (reference sequence). Trimming removed 3 bases from V and 7 bases from J, with 15 bases in between. The CDR3 here is CASSILAQGGTQYF. In DNA form, the CDR3 reads TGTGCCAGTAGTATCCTAGCCCAAGGGGGGACCCAGTACTTC.

There are a few counts of this clone. The V and J genes are TRBV10-1 and TRBJ1-2, with D maybe TRBD1 (5 bases). Germline CDR1 is WNHNN and CDR2 is SYGVQD (reference sequence). The CDR3 is 13 amino acids. The V gene lost 6 bases and the J gene lost 4 bases, with 12 bases spanning the gap. This CDR3 reads CASSSGTPYGYTF. The CDR3 bases are TGCGCCAGCAGCTCCGGGACGCCCTATGGCTACACCTTC.

This clone has a single count. This chain joins TRBV6-4 and TRBJ2-1; TRBD2 might be the D (5 bases). With 6 bases removed from V and 0 bases from J, the gap between germline ends came to 12 bases. Looked up from germline, CDR1 is MRHNA and CDR2 is SNTAGT. CDR3 length: 15 amino acids. The CDR3 DNA reads TGTGCCAGCAGCATTAGCGTAAGCTCCTACAATGAGCAGTTCTTC. It encodes CASSISVSSYNEQFF.

The genes are TRBV30 and TRBJ1-6; unclear D gene. The CDR3 runs to 14 residues. Germline lookup yields CDR1 GTSNPN and CDR2 SVGIG (reference sequence). Trimming cost V 3 bases and J 10 bases, with 16 bases left between them. The CDR3 reads CAWSVLGSSSPLHF. The CDR3 nucleotides are TGTGCCTGGAGCGTACTCGGGTCCTCCTCACCCCTCCACTTT.